This T cell receptor (beta chain) was retrieved from a study of T cell responses to AZD1222 COVID-19 vaccine. Data came from immunoSEQ multiplex PCR; TCRdb stores just in-frame clones and leaves some out. The sample lists about 110,000 clones, around 94% occurring once. Study-wide results and caveats: Spike was spanned by vaccine-associated CD4 TCRs, with dominance at 160-218 and 743-854. Reports indicate that nearly half of spike-specific TCRs are directed at unmutated variant regions. Only after the peak T cell response were repertoires sampled.

About this clone itself: Antigen: not known.

CDR3 length equals 15 residues. The V gene lost 3 bases and the J gene lost 0 bases, with 10 bases spanning the gap. Germline lookup yields CDR1 SGDLS and CDR2 YYNGEE. Sequencing was performed on peripheral blood, taken on day 0 of AZD1222 vaccination. V is TRBV9 and J is TRBJ1-3, with unresolved D. This sequence originates from an adult in good health. CDR3 coding DNA: TGTGCCAGCAGCGCACACAGCTCCTCTGGAAACACCATATATTTT. Amino acid sequence: CASSAHSSSGNTIYF. Drawing the rest from reference TRBV9 and TRBJ1-3, the complete variable domain is DSGVTQTPKHLITATGQRVTLRCSPRSGDLSVYWYQQSLDQGLQFLIQYYNGEERAKGNILERFSAQQFPDLHSELNLSSLELGDSALYFCASSAHSSSGNTIYFGEGSWLTVV.